These 3 T cell receptor beta chains were sequenced from one sample in a study of OX40 agonist ivuxolimab in advanced cancers. Preparation of the library involved the immunoSEQ multiplex PCR assay. This immuneACCESS table, as held by TCRdb, lists in-frame sequences with V and J called but not all clones. Of the missing ones, under half trace to an unresolved V gene in checked studies; the others have no known cause. The sample table shows roughly 87,000 clones, and less than 95% are seen once. Clones ranked in the top ten supply under 8.5% of the sample. Sequenced here: CD4+ or CD8+ T cells sorted from blood, sampled in a trial of the OX40 agonist ivuxolimab. The receptors were gathered from an adult with an advanced solid tumor such as melanoma, head and neck, liver or kidney cancer.

The chain has TRBV10-3 and TRBJ2-7; D is possibly TRBD1 or TRBD2 (5 bases each). CDR1 and CDR2 (germline): ENHRY, SYGVKD. The CDR3 runs 13 residues. Trimming took off 4 bases at V and 0 bases at J, with 7 bases between the two ends. The CDR3 region has the DNA TGTGCCATCAGTGGGGGGAGCTCCTACGAGCAGTACTTC. Its protein product is CAISGGSSYEQYF.

Here the CDR3 reads CAISEDGTEWDGYTF. The CDR3 bases are TGTGCCATCAGTGAGGACGGGACCGAATGGGATGGCTACACCTTC. The chain couples TRBV10-3 to TRBJ1-2; TRBD1 might be the D (5 bases). From germline, CDR1 is ENHRY and CDR2 SYGVKD. V lost 2 bases and J 6 bases, leaving 16 bases between the germline ends. The CDR3 runs to 15 residues.

The chain is built from TRBV15 and TRBJ1-1; no clear D gene. This CDR3 is built from 13 residues. V lost 5 bases and J 0 bases, leaving 7 bases between the germline ends. Germline V CDR1 and CDR2: LNHNV, YYDKDF (reference sequence). The CDR3 is CATSDILNTEAFF. The CDR3 DNA sequence: TGTGCCACCAGCGACATACTGAACACTGAAGCTTTCTTT.